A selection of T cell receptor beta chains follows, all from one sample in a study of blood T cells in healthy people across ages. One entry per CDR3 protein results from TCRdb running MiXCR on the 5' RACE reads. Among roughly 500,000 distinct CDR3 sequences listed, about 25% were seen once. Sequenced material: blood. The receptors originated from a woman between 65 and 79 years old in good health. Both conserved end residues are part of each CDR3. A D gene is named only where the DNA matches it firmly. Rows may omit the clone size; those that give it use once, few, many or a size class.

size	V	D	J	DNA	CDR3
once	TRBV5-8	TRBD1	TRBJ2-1	TGTGCCAGCAGTTCCGGGACAGGGGCGGGTAATGAGCAGTTCTTC	CASSSGTGAGNEQFF
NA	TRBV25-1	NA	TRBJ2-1	TGTGCCAGCAATCGGAGGGATAACAACAATGAGCAGTTCTTC	CASNRRDNNNEQFF
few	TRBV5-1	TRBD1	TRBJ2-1	TGCGCCAGCAGCCCAAGGACAGGGACGTACAATGAGCAGTTCTTC	CASSPRTGTYNEQFF
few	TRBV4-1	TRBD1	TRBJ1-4	TGCGCCAGCAGCCGAGCTGGGACAGGGAGCGGGGGCAATGAAAAACTGTTTTTT	CASSRAGTGSGGNEKLFF
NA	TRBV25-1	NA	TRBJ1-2	TGTGCCAGCAGTGAACTGGGGATTAACTATGGCTACACCTTC	CASSELGINYGYTF
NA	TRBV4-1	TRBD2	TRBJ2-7	TGCGCCAGCAGCCCCGTCAGACTAGCGGGGCCAGGAGGAGGCTACGAGCAGTACTTC	CASSPVRLAGPGGGYEQYF
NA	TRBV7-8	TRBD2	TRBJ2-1	TGTGCCAGCAGCCCTGGGACTAGCGGGGGGCATGAGCAGTTCTTC	CASSPGTSGGHEQFF
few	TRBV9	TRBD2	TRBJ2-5	TGTGCCAGTGGGACTAGCTTGGAGGAGACCCAGTACTTC	CASGTSLEETQYF
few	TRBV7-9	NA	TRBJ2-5	TGTGCCAGCTTCGAGGATCCCCAAGAGACCCAGTACTTC	CASFEDPQETQYF
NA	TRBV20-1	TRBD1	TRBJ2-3	TGCAGTGTTAACCGGGACAGGGGGTGGGGACTGACCCGGAATACGCAGTATTTT	CSVNRDRGWGLTRNTQYF